What follows are 6 T cell receptor beta chains derived from one specimen sequenced in a study of cytomegalovirus exposure and HLA in healthy donors. A multiplex PCR was run with 60 Vbeta primers and 13 Jbeta primers. Sequencing was performed with immunoSEQ multiplex PCR; in TCRdb, only in-frame clones are kept and a portion is missing. The sample lists around 70,000 clones; roughly four fifths were seen once. Sequences were obtained from PBMCs. The receptor source for this set is a man in his 70s in good health and CMV-seronegative.

V gene TRBV5-4 combines with J gene TRBJ2-1, with 15 positions matching TRBD2. With V trimmed by 5 bases and J by 4 bases, 4 bases remained unmatched. CDR3 length: 16 amino acids. Looked up from germline, CDR1 is SGHNT and CDR2 is YYREEE (reference sequence). CDR3 sequence reads: CASSTGTSGGYNEQFF. The DNA of the CDR3 is TGTGCCAGCAGTACCGGGACTAGCGGGGGGTACAATGAGCAGTTCTTC. Using reference TRBV5-4 and TRBJ2-1 for the parts outside the CDR3, the full variable domain is ETGVTQSPTHLIKTRGQQVTLRCSSQSGHNTVSWYQQALGQGPQFIFQYYREEENGRGNFPPRFSGLQFPNYSSELNVNALELDDSALYLCASSTGTSGGYNEQFFGPGTRLTVL.

For the CDR3, the DNA is TGCGCCAGCAGCTCCGGGACTTCTTACTACGAGCAGTACTTC. Translating gives CASSSGTSYYEQYF. The chain has TRBV5-1 and TRBJ2-7; maybe TRBD2 (6 bases). Trimming stripped 3 bases from V and 3 bases from J, with 13 bases between. This CDR3 is 14 amino acids long. Germline CDR1 reads SGHRS; CDR2 reads YFSETQ.

The gene calls are TRBV7-6 and TRBJ2-2; 8 nucleotides agree with TRBD1. This CDR3 is built from 14 residues. The germline V gene has CDR1 SGHVS and CDR2 FNYEAQ. Trimming cost V 6 bases and J 1 base; bases outside gene matches: 1. This chain's CDR3 is CASRGTGNTGELFF. The CDR3 nucleotides read TGTGCCAGCAGGGGGACAGGGAACACCGGGGAGCTGTTTTTT.

This clone was detected a few times. The chain joins TRBV6-6 to TRBJ1-3; no firm D call. The germline gives CDR1 MNHNY, CDR2 SVGAGI (reference sequence). The CDR3 runs to 14 residues. Trimming took 2 bases from V and 0 from J, leaving 5 bases between them. Here the CDR3 reads CASSYSYSGNTIYF. The CDR3 DNA sequence: TGTGCCAGCAGTTACAGCTACTCTGGAAACACCATATATTTT.

This chain joins TRBV5-1 and TRBJ2-7, with 10 bases identical to TRBD1. Germline CDR1 is SGHRS and CDR2 is YFSETQ. The ends lost 3 bases at V and 4 bases at J; junction bases unmatched: 1. The CDR3 is 13 amino acids. CDR3 nucleotide sequence: TGCGCCAGCAGCTGGGACAGGGGTTACGAGCAGTACTTC. The encoded protein is CASSWDRGYEQYF.

This clone was seen more than once but under ten times. The chain is built from TRBV10-3 and TRBJ2-3, with D hard to call. Trimming took 6 bases from V and 5 from J, leaving 6 bases between them. The CDR3 consists of 11 residues. Germline values: CDR1 ENHRY, CDR2 SYGVKD. CDR3 sequence (DNA): TGTGCCATCAGCCCCGGAGATACGCAGTATTTT. It specifies CAISPGDTQYF.